This T cell receptor beta chain was recorded in a study of cytomegalovirus exposure and HLA in healthy donors. Overall study results and limits: Previous analysis showed most TCR beta V segments were productive about 87% or about 30% of the time. A later analysis linked some 17,000 TCR beta sequences to HLA alleles at 0.05 false discovery rate. In vitro confirmation showed a few CMV-associated chains to be CMV antigen specific.

Amplification used 60 Vbeta primers and 13 Jbeta primers. The assay was immunoSEQ multiplex PCR, and TCRdb's table has in-frame clones only and misses some. Of about 160,000 clones in the sample, 70% to 90% were seen once. Germline CDR1 reads SGHRS; CDR2 reads YFSETQ. Trimming at V came to 0 bases and at J to 7 bases, leaving 10 bases not matched to a gene. The CDR3 contains 15 residues. The sample holds one count of this clone. Its specificity is unknown. The TCR originated in a man between 18 and 29 years old in good health and CMV-seropositive. This rearrangement joins TRBV5-1 to TRBJ2-7; 7 nucleotides align to TRBD2. Sequencing was carried out using PBMCs. This CDR3 is CASSLDRGGLGEQYF. DNA of the CDR3: TGCGCCAGCAGCTTGGATCGGGGAGGGTTGGGAGAGCAGTACTTC.